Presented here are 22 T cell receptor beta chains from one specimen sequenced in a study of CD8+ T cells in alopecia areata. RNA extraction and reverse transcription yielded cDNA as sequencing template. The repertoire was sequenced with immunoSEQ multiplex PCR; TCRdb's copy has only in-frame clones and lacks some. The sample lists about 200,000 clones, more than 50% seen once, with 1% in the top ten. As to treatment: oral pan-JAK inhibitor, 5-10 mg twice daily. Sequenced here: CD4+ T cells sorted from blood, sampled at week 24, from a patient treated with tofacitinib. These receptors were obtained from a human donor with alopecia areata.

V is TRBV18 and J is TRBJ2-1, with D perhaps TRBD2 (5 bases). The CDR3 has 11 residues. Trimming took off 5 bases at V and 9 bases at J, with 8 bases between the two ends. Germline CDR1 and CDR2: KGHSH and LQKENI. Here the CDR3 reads CASSSEGEQFF. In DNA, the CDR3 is TGTGCCAGCTCATCCGAGGGTGAGCAGTTCTTC.

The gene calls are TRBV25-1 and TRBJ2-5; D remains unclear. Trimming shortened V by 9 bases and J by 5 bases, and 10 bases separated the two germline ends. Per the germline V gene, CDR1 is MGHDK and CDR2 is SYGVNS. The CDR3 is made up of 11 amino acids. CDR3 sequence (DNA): TGTGCCAGTATGAGGCTGGAGACCCAGTACTTC. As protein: CASMRLETQYF. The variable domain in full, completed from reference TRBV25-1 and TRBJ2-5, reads EADIYQTPRYLVIGTGKKITLECSQTMGHDKMYWYQQDPGMELHLIHYSYGVNSTEKGDLSSESTVSRIRTEHFPLTLESARPSHTSQYLCASMRLETQYFGPGTRLLVL.

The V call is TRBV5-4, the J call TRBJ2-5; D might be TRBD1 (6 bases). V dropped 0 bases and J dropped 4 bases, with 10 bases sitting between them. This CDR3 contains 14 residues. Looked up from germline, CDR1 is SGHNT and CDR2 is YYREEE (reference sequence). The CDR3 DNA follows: TGTGCCAGCAGCTTGGCCTCCAGGGGAGAGACCCAGTACTTC. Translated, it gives CASSLASRGETQYF.

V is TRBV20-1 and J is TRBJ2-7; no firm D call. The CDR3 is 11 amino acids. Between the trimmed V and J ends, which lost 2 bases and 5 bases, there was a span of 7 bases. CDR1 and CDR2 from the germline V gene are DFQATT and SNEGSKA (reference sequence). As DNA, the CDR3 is TGCAGTGCTAGAAGCAGCGACGAGCAGTACTTC. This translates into CSARSSDEQYF.

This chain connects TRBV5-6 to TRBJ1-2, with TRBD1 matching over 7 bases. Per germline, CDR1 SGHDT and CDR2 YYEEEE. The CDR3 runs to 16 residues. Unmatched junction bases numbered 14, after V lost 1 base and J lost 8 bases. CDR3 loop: CASSLTQDRAYRGYTF. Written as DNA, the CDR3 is TGTGCCAGCAGCTTGACGCAAGACAGGGCCTATAGAGGCTACACCTTC. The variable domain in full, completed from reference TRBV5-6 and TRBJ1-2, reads DAGVTQSPTHLIKTRGQQVTLRCSPKSGHDTVSWYQQALGQGPQFIFQYYEEEERQRGNFPDRFSGHQFPNYSSELNVNALLLGDSALYLCASSLTQDRAYRGYTFGSGTRLTVV.

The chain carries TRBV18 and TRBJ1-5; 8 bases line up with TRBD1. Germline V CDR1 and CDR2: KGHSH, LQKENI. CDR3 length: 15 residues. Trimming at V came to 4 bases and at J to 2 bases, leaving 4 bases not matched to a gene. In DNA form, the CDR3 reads TGTGCCAGCTCACTTACACAGGGGGGCAATCAGCCCCAGCATTTT. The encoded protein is CASSLTQGGNQPQHF.

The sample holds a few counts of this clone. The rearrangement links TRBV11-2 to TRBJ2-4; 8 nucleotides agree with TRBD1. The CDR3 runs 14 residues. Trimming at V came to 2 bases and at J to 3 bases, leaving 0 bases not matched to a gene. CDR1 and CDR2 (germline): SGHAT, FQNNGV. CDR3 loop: CASSLTGGKNIQYF. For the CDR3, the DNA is TGTGCCAGCAGCTTAACAGGGGGCAAAAACATTCAGTACTTC.

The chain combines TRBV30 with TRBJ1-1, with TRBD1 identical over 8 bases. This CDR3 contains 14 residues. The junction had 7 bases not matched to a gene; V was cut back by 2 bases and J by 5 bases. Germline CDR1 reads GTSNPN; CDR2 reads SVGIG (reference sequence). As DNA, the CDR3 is TGTGCCTGGAGTCGGTGGCAGGGGGCGACTGAAGCTTTCTTT. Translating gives CAWSRWQGATEAFF. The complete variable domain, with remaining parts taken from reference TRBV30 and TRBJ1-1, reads SQTIHQWPATLVQPVGSPLSLECTVEGTSNPNLYWYRQAAGRGLQLLFYSVGIGQISSEVPQNLSASRPQDRQFILSSKKLLLSDSGFYLCAWSRWQGATEAFFGQGTRLTVV.

The CDR3 nucleotides read TGTGCCAGCAGCTTGATGGTAGGAACAGATACGCAGTATTTT. It translates to CASSLMVGTDTQYF. The chain carries TRBV5-8 and TRBJ2-3; the D is unclear. The CDR3 has 14 amino acids. V was shortened by 1 base and J by 3 bases, with 9 bases between the two germline ends. Looked up from germline, CDR1 is SGHTS and CDR2 is YDEGEE. Full variable domain (rest looked up from reference TRBV5-8 and TRBJ2-3): EAGVTQSPTHLIKTRGQQATLRCSPISGHTSVYWYQQALGLGLQFLLWYDEGEERNRGNFPPRFSGRQFPNYSSELNVNALELEDSALYLCASSLMVGTDTQYFGPGTRLTVL.

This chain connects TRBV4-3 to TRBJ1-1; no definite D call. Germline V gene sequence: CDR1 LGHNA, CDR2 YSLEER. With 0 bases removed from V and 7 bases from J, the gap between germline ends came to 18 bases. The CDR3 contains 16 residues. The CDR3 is CASSQDLNVAGREAFF. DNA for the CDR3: TGCGCCAGCAGCCAAGATTTGAATGTGGCAGGACGTGAAGCTTTCTTT.

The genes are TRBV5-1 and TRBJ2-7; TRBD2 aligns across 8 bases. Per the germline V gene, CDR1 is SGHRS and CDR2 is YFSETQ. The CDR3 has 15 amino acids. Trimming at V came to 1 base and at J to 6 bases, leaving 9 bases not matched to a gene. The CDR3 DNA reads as TGCGCCAGCAGCTTGCCGGGGGGGAGGTCAGGCGAGCAGTACTTC. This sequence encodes CASSLPGGRSGEQYF.

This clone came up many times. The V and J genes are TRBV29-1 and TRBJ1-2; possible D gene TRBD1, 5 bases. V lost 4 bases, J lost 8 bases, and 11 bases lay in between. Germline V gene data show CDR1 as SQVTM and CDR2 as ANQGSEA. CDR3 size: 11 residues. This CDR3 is CSVGDGLGYTF. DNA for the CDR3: TGCAGCGTTGGGGACGGTCTAGGCTACACCTTC.

The CDR3 region has the DNA TGTGCCAGCTCACCAAGGCAGAGTTTAGATACGCAGTATTTT. Residues: CASSPRQSLDTQYF. The chain has TRBV18 and TRBJ2-3; D ambiguous. Trimming cost V 2 bases and J 5 bases, with 11 bases left between them. Germline loops: CDR1 KGHSH, CDR2 LQKENI. The CDR3 is 14 amino acids.

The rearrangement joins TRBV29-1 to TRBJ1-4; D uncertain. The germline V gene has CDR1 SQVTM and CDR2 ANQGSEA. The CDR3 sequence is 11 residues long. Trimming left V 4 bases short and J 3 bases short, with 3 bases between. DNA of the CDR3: TGCAGCGTTGGAGCTAATGAAAAACTGTTTTTT. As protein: CSVGANEKLFF. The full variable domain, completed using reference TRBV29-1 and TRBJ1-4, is SAVISQKPSRDICQRGTSLTIQCQVDSQVTMMFWYRQQPGQSLTLIATANQGSEATYESGFVIDKFPISRPNLTFSTLTVSNMSPEDSSIYLCSVGANEKLFFGSGTQLSVL.

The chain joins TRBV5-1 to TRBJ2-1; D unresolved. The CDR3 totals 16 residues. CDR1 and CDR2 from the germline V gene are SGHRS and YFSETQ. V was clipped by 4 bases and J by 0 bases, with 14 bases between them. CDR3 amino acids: CASSPSGLSSYNEQFF. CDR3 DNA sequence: TGCGCCAGCAGCCCCTCTGGCCTCAGCTCCTACAATGAGCAGTTCTTC.

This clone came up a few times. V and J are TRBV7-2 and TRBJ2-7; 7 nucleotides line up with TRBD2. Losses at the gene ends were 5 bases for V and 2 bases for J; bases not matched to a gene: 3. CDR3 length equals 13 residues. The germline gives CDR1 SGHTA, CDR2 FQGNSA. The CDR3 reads CASSPSGPYEQYF. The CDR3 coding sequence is TGTGCCAGCAGCCCTAGCGGACCCTACGAGCAGTACTTC.

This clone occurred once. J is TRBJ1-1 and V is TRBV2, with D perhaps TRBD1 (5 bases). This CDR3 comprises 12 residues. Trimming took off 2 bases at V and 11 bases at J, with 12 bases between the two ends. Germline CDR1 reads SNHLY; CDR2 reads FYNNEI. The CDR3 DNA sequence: TGTGCCAGCAGTGAACGGGCAGGGAGGGCTTTCTTT. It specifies CASSERAGRAFF.

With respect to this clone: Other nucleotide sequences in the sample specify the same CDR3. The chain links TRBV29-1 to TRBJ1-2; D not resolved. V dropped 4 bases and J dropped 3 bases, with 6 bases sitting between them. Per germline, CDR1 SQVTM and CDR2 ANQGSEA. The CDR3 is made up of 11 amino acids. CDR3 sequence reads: CSVGGDYGYTF. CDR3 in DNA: TGCAGCGTTGGGGGTGACTATGGCTACACCTTC.

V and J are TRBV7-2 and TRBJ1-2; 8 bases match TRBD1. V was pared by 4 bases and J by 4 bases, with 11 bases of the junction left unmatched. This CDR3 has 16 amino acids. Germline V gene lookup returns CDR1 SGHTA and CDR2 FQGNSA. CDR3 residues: CASSSKSGGAGYGYTF. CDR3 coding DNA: TGTGCCAGCAGCTCTAAGTCAGGGGGCGCGGGCTATGGCTACACCTTC.

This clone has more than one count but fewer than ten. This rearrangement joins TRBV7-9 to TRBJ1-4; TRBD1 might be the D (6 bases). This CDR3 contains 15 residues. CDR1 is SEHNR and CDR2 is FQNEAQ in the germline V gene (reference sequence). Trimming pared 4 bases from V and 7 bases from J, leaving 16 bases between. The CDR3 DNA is TGTGCCAGCAGCTCACTTGCAGGGGTGCGTGAAAAACTGTTTTTT. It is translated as CASSSLAGVREKLFF.

DNA for the CDR3: TGCAGCGTGCCGGTGGGTCATGAGCAGTTCTTC. Amino acid sequence: CSVPVGHEQFF. The V and J genes are TRBV29-1 and TRBJ2-1; D is ambiguous. This CDR3 is 11 amino acids long. CDR1 SQVTM and CDR2 ANQGSEA come from the germline V gene. Trimming took off 6 bases at V and 8 bases at J, with 11 bases between the two ends.

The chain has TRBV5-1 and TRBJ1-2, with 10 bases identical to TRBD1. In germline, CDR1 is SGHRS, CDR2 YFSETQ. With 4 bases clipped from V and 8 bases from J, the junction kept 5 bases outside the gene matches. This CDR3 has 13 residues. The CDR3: CASSLDRGLGYTF. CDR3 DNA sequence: TGCGCCAGCAGCCTAGACAGGGGGCTGGGCTACACCTTC.